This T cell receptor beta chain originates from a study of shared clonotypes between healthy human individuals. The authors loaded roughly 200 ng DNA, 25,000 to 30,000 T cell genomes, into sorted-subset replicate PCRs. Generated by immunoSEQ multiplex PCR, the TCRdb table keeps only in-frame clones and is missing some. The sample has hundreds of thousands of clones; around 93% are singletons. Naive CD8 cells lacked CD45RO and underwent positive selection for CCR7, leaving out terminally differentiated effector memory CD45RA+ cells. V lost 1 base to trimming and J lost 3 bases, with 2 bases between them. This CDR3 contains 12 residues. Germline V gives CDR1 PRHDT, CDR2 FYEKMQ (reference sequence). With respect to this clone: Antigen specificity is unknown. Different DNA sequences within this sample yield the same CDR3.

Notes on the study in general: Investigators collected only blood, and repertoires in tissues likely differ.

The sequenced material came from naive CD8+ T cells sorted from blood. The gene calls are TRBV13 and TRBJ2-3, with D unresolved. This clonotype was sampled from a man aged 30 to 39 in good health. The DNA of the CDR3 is TGTGCCAGCAGCTTAGTGACAGATACGCAGTATTTT. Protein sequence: CASSLVTDTQYF.